The 20 T cell receptor beta chains below all came from one sample that was sequenced in a study of T cell changes during pregnancy in multiple sclerosis. This table comes from immunoSEQ multiplex PCR, and its TCRdb copy is limited to in-frame clones, with some not included. Found here are some 23,000 clones, approximately 86% of them singletons; the top ten hold about 1%. The source material was CD4+ T cells from peripheral blood mononuclear cells, sampled in the first trimester of pregnancy. The receptor source for this set is a female donor in good health, enrolled as a control in a pregnancy study.

This clone has a handful of counts. The V gene is TRBV5-6, the J gene TRBJ1-2; D remains unclear. Trimming pared 0 bases from V and 4 bases from J, leaving 13 bases between. Germline V gives CDR1 SGHDT, CDR2 YYEEEE. The CDR3 totals 15 residues. CDR3 coding DNA: TGTGCCAGCAGCTTGGGTTCGGTAATCGGCTATGGCTACACCTTC. This codes for CASSLGSVIGYGYTF.

This chain connects TRBV5-6 to TRBJ1-2; 8 nucleotides match TRBD1. V gave up 3 bases and J gave up 4 bases; unmatched junction bases: 8. The CDR3 spans 15 residues. Germline V lookup: CDR1 SGHDT, CDR2 YYEEEE. The CDR3 sequence: CASSSWDRRSYGYTF. In nucleotides, the CDR3 is TGTGCCAGCAGCTCCTGGGACAGGCGGAGCTATGGCTACACCTTC.

In DNA form, the CDR3 reads TGTGCCAGCAGTTTTACGGGACAGGGGGTAGAAGCTTTCTTT. Residues: CASSFTGQGVEAFF. The genes are TRBV27 and TRBJ1-1, with 11 bases aligning to TRBD1. The germline gives CDR1 MNHEY, CDR2 SMNVEV (reference sequence). V dropped 3 bases and J dropped 8; count of bases not matched to a gene: 5. The CDR3 sequence is 14 residues long.

This chain joins TRBV5-1 and TRBJ1-1; D call uncertain. Germline V gene data show CDR1 as SGHRS and CDR2 as YFSETQ. The V and J ends lost 4 bases and 5 bases respectively, with 18 bases between them. There are 15 residues in the CDR3. CDR3 residues: CASSKADTRGTEAFF. The CDR3 nucleotides are TGCGCCAGCAGCAAAGCCGACACTCGGGGAACTGAAGCTTTCTTT.

The chain carries TRBV5-4 and TRBJ2-2; 7 bases are a match to TRBD1. Looked up from germline, CDR1 is SGHNT and CDR2 is YYREEE (reference sequence). Trimming removed 4 bases from V and 3 bases from J; junction bases left unmatched: 15. CDR3 length equals 18 residues. In DNA, the CDR3 is TGTGCCAGCAGCCCTGACCTCCGGGACAGAGTCTACACCGGGGAGCTGTTTTTT. Translated, it gives CASSPDLRDRVYTGELFF.

The V and J genes are TRBV6-6 and TRBJ1-1, with a weak D call TRBD1 (5 bases). CDR3 length: 16 residues. V was shortened by 5 bases and J by 4 bases, with 20 bases between the two germline ends. CDR1 is MNHNY and CDR2 is SVGAGI in the germline V gene (reference sequence). CDR3 nucleotides: TGTGCCAGCAGTCCCCGGGAGAGGGCCCAGGGCACTGAAGCTTTCTTT. Its translation is CASSPRERAQGTEAFF.

This clone was recorded only once. The CDR3 loop is CARNSVGRSSYNEQFF. For the CDR3, the DNA is TGTGCCAGGAATAGCGTAGGGCGAAGCTCCTACAATGAGCAGTTCTTC. This rearrangement joins TRBV30 to TRBJ2-1; D might be TRBD2 (5 bases). There are 16 residues in the CDR3. V lost 8 bases and J 0 bases, leaving 20 bases between the germline ends. The germline CDR1 and CDR2 sequences are GTSNPN and SVGIG (reference sequence).

The chain links TRBV19 to TRBJ1-1; no clear D. The germline V gene has CDR1 LNHDA and CDR2 SQIVND (reference sequence). V was cut by 3 bases and J by 7 bases, with 18 bases left in between. The CDR3 extends over 15 amino acids. The CDR3 is CASSIPLLGGREAFF. For the CDR3, the DNA is TGTGCCAGTAGTATCCCCCTCCTTGGCGGGCGTGAAGCTTTCTTT.

The chain is built from TRBV7-3 and TRBJ2-1, with 7 bases fitting TRBD2. The V gene's germline CDR1 is SGHTA and CDR2 FQGTGA. With V trimmed by 2 bases and J by 6 bases, 4 bases remained unmatched. There are 14 residues in the CDR3. CDR3 sequence reads: CASSLFGGVNEQFF. In DNA, the CDR3 is TGTGCCAGCAGCTTATTTGGGGGGGTCAATGAGCAGTTCTTC.

The chain has TRBV11-3 and TRBJ2-3; 8 positions match TRBD1. The germline CDR1 and CDR2 sequences are SGHNT and YENEEA. The J segment lost 4 bases and the V segment lost 5 bases, leaving 2 bases of the junction unmatched. The CDR3 sequence is 13 residues long. The CDR3 sequence: CASSQQGADTQYF. DNA of the CDR3: TGTGCCAGCAGCCAACAGGGGGCAGATACGCAGTATTTT.

The chain couples TRBV13 to TRBJ1-2; TRBD1 matches 10 bases. The CDR3 is 17 residues long. Germline trimming cut 3 bases from V and 2 bases from J; bases unmatched to any gene: 9. Germline V gene data show CDR1 as PRHDT and CDR2 as FYEKMQ (reference sequence). The CDR3 region is CASSLVTGGESNYGYTF. In DNA form, the CDR3 reads TGTGCCAGCAGCTTGGTGACAGGGGGCGAATCAAACTATGGCTACACCTTC.

The genes are TRBV19 and TRBJ2-1, with TRBD2 identical over 8 bases. V dropped 5 bases and J dropped 1; count of bases not matched to a gene: 10. Germline assignment: CDR1 LNHDA and CDR2 SQIVND (reference sequence). The CDR3 consists of 17 residues. CDR3 sequence reads: CASSSLTSGHSYNEQFF. The CDR3 DNA reads as TGTGCCAGTAGTTCCCTAACTAGCGGACATTCCTACAATGAGCAGTTCTTC. The whole variable domain, remainder taken from reference TRBV19 and TRBJ2-1, is DGGITQSPKYLFRKEGQNVTLSCEQNLNHDAMYWYRQDPGQGLRLIYYSQIVNDFQKGDIAEGYSVSREKKESFPLTVTSAQKNPTAFYLCASSSLTSGHSYNEQFFGPGTRLTVL.

The rearrangement joins TRBV10-3 to TRBJ2-7, with a tentative D call TRBD2 (6 bases). V lost 0 bases, J lost 0 bases, and 9 bases lay in between. Germline CDR1 ENHRY, CDR2 SYGVKD. This CDR3 spans 15 amino acids. The CDR3 DNA follows: TGTGCCATCAGTGAGTCGGAGGGCAGCTCCTACGAGCAGTACTTC. Translation gives CAISESEGSSYEQYF.

V gene TRBV7-3 combines with J gene TRBJ2-1; 8 bases fit TRBD2. With V trimmed by 2 bases and J by 6 bases, 9 bases remained unmatched. CDR3 size: 16 residues. From germline, CDR1 is SGHTA and CDR2 FQGTGA. The CDR3 DNA reads as TGTGCCAGCAGCTTACTCGGCGGGAGGTTTCGCAATGAGCAGTTCTTC. This encodes CASSLLGGRFRNEQFF. The whole variable domain, remainder taken from reference TRBV7-3 and TRBJ2-1, is GAGVSQTPSNKVTEKGKYVELRCDPISGHTALYWYRQSLGQGPEFLIYFQGTGAADDSGLPNDRFFAVRPEGSVSTLKIQRTERGDSAVYLCASSLLGGRFRNEQFFGPGTRLTVL.

This chain connects TRBV6-6 to TRBJ1-1; D unresolved. Germline values: CDR1 MNHNY, CDR2 SVGAGI (reference sequence). V lost 5 bases and J 5 bases, leaving 3 bases between the germline ends. There are 10 residues in the CDR3. CDR3 DNA sequence: TGTGCCAGCAGTCGTACTGAAGCTTTCTTT. Translation: CASSRTEAFF.

This chain's CDR3 is CASSLGGGNTEAFF. CDR3 coding DNA: TGCGCCAGCAGCTTGGGCGGCGGGAACACTGAAGCTTTCTTT. The V gene is TRBV5-1, the J gene TRBJ1-1, with D unclear. Germline V gives CDR1 SGHRS, CDR2 YFSETQ. This CDR3 spans 14 amino acids. Trimming took off 0 bases at V and 1 base at J, with 7 bases between the two ends.

The chain couples TRBV4-2 to TRBJ2-7, with 7 nucleotides matching TRBD1. The CDR3 spans 15 residues. Germline lookup yields CDR1 LGHNA and CDR2 YNFKEQ. Losses at the gene ends were 0 bases for V and 2 bases for J; bases not matched to a gene: 4. The CDR3 sequence is CASSQEPGQPYEQYF. The CDR3 DNA reads as TGTGCCAGCAGCCAAGAGCCGGGACAGCCCTACGAGCAGTACTTC.

The chain combines TRBV7-8 with TRBJ2-7; 7 positions agree with TRBD1. V lost 2 bases, J lost 0 bases, and 13 bases stayed unmatched. The CDR3 is 18 residues long. CDR1 is SGHVS and CDR2 is FQNEAQ in the germline V gene. CDR3 sequence: CASSLRGQQGTTSYEQYF. The CDR3 nucleotides are TGTGCCAGCAGCTTAAGGGGACAACAGGGGACGACCTCCTACGAGCAGTACTTC. Based on the CDR3 plus reference TRBV7-8 and TRBJ2-7, the full variable domain is GAGVSQSPRYKVAKRGQDVALRCDPISGHVSLFWYQQALGQGPEFLTYFQNEAQLDKSGLPSDRFFAERPEGSVSTLKIQRTQQEDSAVYLCASSLRGQQGTTSYEQYFGPGTRLTVT.

The chain combines TRBV10-3 with TRBJ1-2; D possibly corresponds to TRBD1 (5 bases). CDR3 length equals 12 residues. The V end lost 4 bases, the J end lost 5 bases, and 8 bases lay between the germline ends. Per the germline V gene, CDR1 is ENHRY and CDR2 is SYGVKD. DNA for the CDR3: TGTGCCATCAGTGTGGACACTTATGGCTACACCTTC. Protein product: CAISVDTYGYTF.

The chain joins TRBV12-5 to TRBJ2-1; possible D gene TRBD2, 5 bases. CDR3 length: 11 residues. CDR1 and CDR2 from the germline V gene are LGHNT and FRNRAP. V was cut by 3 bases and J by 14 bases, with 11 bases left in between. This CDR3 reads CASGLHSGEFF. The DNA for the CDR3 is TGTGCTAGTGGTTTACACTCCGGGGAGTTCTTC.